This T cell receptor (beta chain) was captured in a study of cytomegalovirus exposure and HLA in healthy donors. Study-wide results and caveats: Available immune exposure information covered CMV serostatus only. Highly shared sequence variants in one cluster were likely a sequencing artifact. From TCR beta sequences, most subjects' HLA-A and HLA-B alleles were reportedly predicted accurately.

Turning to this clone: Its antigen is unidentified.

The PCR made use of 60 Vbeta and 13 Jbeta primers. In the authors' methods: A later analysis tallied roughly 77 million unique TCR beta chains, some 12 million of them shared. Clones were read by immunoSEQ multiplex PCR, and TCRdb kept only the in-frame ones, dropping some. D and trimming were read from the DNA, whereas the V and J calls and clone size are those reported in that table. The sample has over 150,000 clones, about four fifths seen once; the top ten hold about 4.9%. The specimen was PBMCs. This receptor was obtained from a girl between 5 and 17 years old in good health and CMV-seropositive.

DNA of the CDR3: TGCAGTGCTGAGGTAACTGAAGCTTTCTTT. It codes for CSAEVTEAFF. This sequence joins TRBV20-1 and TRBJ1-1, with D unclear. V was cut by 5 bases and J by 5 bases, with 6 bases left in between. The CDR3 is 10 amino acids. Germline CDR1 and CDR2: DFQATT and SNEGSKA (reference sequence).